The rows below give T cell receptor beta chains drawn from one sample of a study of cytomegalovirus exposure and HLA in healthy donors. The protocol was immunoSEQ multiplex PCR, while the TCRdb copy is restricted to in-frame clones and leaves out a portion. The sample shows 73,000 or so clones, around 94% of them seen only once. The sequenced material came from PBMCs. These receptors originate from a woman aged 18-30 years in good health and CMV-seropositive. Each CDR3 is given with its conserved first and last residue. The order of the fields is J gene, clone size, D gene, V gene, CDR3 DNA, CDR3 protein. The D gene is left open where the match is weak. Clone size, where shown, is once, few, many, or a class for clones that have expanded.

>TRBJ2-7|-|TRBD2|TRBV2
TGTGCCAGCGGGGTCACTAGCGCTTTTACCTACGAGCAGTACTTC
CASGVTSAFTYEQYF
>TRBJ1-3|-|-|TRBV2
TGTGCCAGCAGACTTCGCGGGGAGAGGGGAAACACCATATATTTT
CASRLRGERGNTIYF
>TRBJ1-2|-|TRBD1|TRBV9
TGTGCCAGCTCCGGGACAGGGGTGTTCTATGGCTACACCTTC
CASSGTGVFYGYTF
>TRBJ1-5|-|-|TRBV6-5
TGTGCCAGCAGACCGTCTGGACAGTTCGATCAGCCCCAGCATTTT
CASRPSGQFDQPQHF
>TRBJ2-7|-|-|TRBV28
TGTGCCAGCGCCGGGGTACGCTACGAGCAGTACTTC
CASAGVRYEQYF
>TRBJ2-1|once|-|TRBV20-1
TGCAGTGCAATACGGAATGAGCAGTTCTTC
CSAIRNEQFF
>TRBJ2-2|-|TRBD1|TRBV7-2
TGTGCCAGCAGCCTCTCGCAGGGGGCGGGCGGGGAGCTGTTTTTT
CASSLSQGAGGELFF
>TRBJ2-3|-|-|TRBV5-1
TGCGCCAGCAGCTATAACGCCGGGGGGCAACGCACAGATACGCAGTATTTT
CASSYNAGGQRTDTQYF
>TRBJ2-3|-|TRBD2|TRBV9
TGTGCCAGCAGCGTAGAGGCGGGAGAGGGTGATACGCAGTATTTT
CASSVEAGEGDTQYF
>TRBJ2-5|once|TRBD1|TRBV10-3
TGTGCCATCAGGGGACAGGAGCAAGAGACCCAGTACTTC
CAIRGQEQETQYF